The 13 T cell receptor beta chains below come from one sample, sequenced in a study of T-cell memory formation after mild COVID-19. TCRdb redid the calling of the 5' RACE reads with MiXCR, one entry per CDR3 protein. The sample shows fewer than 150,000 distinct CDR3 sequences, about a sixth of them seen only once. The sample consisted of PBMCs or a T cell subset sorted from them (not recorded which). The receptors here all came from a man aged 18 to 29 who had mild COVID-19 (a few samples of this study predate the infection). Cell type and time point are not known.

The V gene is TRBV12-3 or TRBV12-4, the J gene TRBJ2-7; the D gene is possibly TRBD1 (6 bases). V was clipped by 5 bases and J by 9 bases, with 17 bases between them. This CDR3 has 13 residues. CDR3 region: CASSTRTVGGQYF. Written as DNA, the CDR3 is TGTGCCAGCAGTACTAGGACAGTGGGTGGGCAGTACTTC.

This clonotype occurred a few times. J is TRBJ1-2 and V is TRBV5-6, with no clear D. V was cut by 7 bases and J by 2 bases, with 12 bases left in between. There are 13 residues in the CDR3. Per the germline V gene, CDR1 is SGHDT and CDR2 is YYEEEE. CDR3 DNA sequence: TGTGCCAGCTTCATGGGCCGAAACTATGGCTACACCTTC. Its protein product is CASFMGRNYGYTF. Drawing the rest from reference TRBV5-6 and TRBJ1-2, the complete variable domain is DAGVTQSPTHLIKTRGQQVTLRCSPKSGHDTVSWYQQALGQGPQFIFQYYEEEERQRGNFPDRFSGHQFPNYSSELNVNALLLGDSALYLCASFMGRNYGYTFGSGTRLTVV.

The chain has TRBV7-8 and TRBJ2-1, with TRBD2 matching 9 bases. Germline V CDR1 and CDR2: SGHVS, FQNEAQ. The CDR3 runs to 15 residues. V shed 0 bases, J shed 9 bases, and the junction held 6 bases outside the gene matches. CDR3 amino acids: CASSLAGGGAVEQFF. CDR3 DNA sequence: TGTGCCAGCAGCTTAGCGGGCGGGGGGGCGGTTGAGCAGTTCTTC.

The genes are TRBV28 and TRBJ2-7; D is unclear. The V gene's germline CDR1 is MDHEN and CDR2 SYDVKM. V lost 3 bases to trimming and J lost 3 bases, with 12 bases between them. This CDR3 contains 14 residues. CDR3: CASSLTGPGYEQYV. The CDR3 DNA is TGTGCCAGCAGTTTGACGGGTCCCGGCTACGAGCAGTACGTC.

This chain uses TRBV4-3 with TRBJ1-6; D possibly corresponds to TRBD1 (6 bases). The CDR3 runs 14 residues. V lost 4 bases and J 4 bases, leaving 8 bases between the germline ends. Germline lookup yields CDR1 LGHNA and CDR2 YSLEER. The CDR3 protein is CASSPTGYNSPLHF. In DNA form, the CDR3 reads TGCGCCAGCAGCCCGACAGGTTATAATTCACCCCTCCACTTT.

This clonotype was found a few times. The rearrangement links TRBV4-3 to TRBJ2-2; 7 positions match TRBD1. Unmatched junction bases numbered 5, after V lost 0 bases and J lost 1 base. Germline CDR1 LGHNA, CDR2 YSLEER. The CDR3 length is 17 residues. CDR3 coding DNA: TGCGCCAGCAGCCAAGAATTCGGGACAGAGAACACCGGGGAGCTGTTTTTT. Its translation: CASSQEFGTENTGELFF.

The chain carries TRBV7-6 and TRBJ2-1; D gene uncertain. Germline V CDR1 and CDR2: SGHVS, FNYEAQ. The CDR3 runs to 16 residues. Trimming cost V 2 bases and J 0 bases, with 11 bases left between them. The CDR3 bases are TGTGCCAGCAGCTTATCCCCCTCGAGCTCCTACAATGAGCAGTTCTTC. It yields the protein CASSLSPSSSYNEQFF.

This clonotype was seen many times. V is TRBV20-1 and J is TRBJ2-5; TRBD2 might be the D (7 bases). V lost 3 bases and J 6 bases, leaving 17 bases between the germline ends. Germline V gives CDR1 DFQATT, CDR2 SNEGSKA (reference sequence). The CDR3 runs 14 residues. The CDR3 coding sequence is TGCAGTGCTAGCGGGGGGCCCCACGGGAAGACCCAGTACTTC. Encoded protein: CSASGGPHGKTQYF.

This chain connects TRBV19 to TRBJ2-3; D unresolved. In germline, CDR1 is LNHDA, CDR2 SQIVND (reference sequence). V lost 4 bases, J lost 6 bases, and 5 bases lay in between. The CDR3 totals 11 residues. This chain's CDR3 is CASSTGDTQYF. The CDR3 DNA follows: TGTGCCAGTAGTACCGGGGATACGCAGTATTTT.

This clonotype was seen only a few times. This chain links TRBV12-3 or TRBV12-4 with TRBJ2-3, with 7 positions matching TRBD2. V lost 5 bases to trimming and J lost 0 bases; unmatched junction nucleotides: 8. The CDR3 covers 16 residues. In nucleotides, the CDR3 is TGTGCCAGCAGTGTAAAGCGGGGAACTAGCACAGATACGCAGTATTTT. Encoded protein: CASSVKRGTSTDTQYF.

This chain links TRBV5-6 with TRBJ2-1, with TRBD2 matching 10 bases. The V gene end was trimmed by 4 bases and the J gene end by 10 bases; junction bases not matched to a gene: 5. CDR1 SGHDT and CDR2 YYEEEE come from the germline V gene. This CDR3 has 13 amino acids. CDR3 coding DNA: TGTGCCAGCAGCGGGACTAGCGAGGCCGAGCAGTTCTTC. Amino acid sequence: CASSGTSEAEQFF.

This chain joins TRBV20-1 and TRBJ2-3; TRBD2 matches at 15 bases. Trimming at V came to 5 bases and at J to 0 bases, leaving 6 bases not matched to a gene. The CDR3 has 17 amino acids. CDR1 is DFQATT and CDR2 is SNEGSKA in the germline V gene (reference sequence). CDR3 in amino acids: CSACRTSGGASTDTQYF. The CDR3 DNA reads TGCAGTGCTTGCAGGACTAGCGGGGGGGCTAGCACAGATACGCAGTATTTT.

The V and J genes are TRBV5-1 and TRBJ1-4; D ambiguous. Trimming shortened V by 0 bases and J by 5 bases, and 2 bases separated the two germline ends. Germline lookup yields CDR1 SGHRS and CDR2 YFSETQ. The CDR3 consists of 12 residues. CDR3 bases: TGCGCCAGCAGCTTGGAGAATGAAAAACTGTTTTTT. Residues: CASSLENEKLFF.